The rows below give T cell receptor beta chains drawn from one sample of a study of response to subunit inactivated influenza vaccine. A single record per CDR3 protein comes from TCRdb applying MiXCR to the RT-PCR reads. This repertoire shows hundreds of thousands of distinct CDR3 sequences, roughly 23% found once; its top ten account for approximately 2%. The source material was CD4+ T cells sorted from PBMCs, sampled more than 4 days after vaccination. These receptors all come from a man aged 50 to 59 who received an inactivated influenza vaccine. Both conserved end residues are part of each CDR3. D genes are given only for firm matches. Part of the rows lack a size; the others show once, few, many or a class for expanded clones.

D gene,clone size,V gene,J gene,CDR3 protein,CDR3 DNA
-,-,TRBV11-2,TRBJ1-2,CASTLSFRRGGYTF,TGTGCCAGCACCTTGAGTTTTCGAAGGGGGGGCTACACCTTC
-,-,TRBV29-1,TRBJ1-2,CSVDVVGTYGYTF,TGCAGCGTTGACGTGGTAGGGACCTATGGCTACACCTTC
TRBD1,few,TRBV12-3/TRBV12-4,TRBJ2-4,CASSFRGPGKNIQYF,TGTGCCAGCAGTTTCAGGGGGCCGGGCAAAAACATTCAGTACTTC
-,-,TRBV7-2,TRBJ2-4,CASSQPGNIQYF,TGTGCCAGCAGCCAACCGGGAAACATTCAGTACTTC
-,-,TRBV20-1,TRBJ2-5,CSRGGLGETQYF,TGCAGCAGGGGTGGCCTGGGGGAGACCCAGTACTTC
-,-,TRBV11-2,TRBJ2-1,CASSLQLRGNEQFF,TGTGCCAGCAGCTTACAACTTAGGGGGAATGAGCAGTTCTTC
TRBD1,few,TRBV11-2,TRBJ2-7,CASSLGVTGTYEQYF,TGTGCCAGCAGCTTAGGTGTGACAGGGACCTACGAGCAGTACTTC
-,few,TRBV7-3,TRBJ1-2,CASSPARGEIDGYTF,TGTGCCAGCAGCCCAGCCCGAGGGGAGATTGATGGCTACACCTTC
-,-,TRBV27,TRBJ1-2,CASSDHSLSYGYTF,TGTGCCAGCAGCGACCACAGTTTAAGCTATGGCTACACCTTC
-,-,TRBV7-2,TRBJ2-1,CASSLVSKQFF,TGTGCCAGCAGCTTAGTAAGTAAACAGTTCTTC
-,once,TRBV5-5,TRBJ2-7,CASSLVHRVSHEQYF,TGTGCCAGCAGCTTGGTGCACCGGGTTTCCCACGAGCAGTACTTC
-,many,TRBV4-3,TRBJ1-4,CASSQELRDQVFF,TGCGCCAGCAGCCAAGAACTGCGTGATCAGGTGTTTTTT
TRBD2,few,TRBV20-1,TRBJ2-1,CSAYPGLAGAGRRFF,TGCAGTGCTTATCCGGGACTAGCGGGGGCCGGGCGGAGGTTCTTC
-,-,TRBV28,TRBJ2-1,CASSSTDKLFNEQFF,TGTGCCAGCAGTTCCACGGATAAGCTTTTTAATGAGCAGTTCTTC
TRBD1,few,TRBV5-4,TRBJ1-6,CASSLRTGKGSPLHF,TGTGCCAGCAGCTTGAGGACAGGGAAAGGTTCACCCCTCCACTTT
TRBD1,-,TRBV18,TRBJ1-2,CASSPATGVGYTF,TGTGCCAGCTCACCAGCGACAGGGGTCGGCTACACCTTC
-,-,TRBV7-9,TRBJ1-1,CASSYNYPPTEAFF,TGTGCCAGCAGCTACAACTACCCCCCGACAGAAGCTTTCTTT
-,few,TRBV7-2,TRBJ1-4,CASSLVSGEKLFF,TGTGCCAGCAGCTTAGTGAGTGGTGAAAAACTGTTTTTT
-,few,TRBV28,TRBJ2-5,CAIGLSGETQYF,TGTGCCATCGGACTTTCAGGGGAGACCCAGTACTTC
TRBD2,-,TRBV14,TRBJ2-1,CASSQGTSGRSLWVEQFF,TGTGCCAGCAGCCAAGGGACTAGCGGGAGAAGCCTTTGGGTTGAGCAGTTCTTC
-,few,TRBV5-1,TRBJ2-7,CASSLAETHEQYF,TGCGCCAGCAGCTTGGCCGAGACTCACGAGCAGTACTTC
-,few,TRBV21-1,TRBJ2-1,CASSKSAERAQNEQFF,TGTGCCAGCAGCAAAAGTGCGGAGCGGGCCCAAAATGAGCAGTTCTTC
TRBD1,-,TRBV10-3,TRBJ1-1,CAISEGQVLNTEAFF,TGTGCCATCAGTGAGGGACAGGTTCTGAACACTGAAGCTTTCTTT
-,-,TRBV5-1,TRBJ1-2,CASSVPGRDGYTF,TGCGCCAGCAGCGTTCCGGGAAGGGATGGCTACACCTTC
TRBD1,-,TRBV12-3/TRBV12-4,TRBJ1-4,CASSPGDRAMGKLFF,TGTGCCAGCAGCCCTGGGGACAGGGCTATGGGAAAACTGTTTTTT
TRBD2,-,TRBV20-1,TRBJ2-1,CSASDGRGSNEQFF,TGCAGTGCTAGTGACGGGCGGGGGAGCAATGAGCAGTTCTTC
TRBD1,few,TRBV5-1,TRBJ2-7,CASSHSGGTGGYEQYF,TGCGCCAGCAGCCACTCAGGGGGGACAGGGGGCTACGAGCAGTACTTC
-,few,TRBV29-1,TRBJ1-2,CSGLMNGYTF,TGCAGCGGTCTTATGAATGGCTACACCTTC
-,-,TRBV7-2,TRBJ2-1,CASSLAQVSNEQFF,TGTGCCAGCAGCTTAGCTCAGGTTAGCAATGAGCAGTTCTTC
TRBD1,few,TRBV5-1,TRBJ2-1,CASSSGQGFDEQFF,TGCGCCAGCAGCTCGGGACAGGGATTCGATGAGCAGTTCTTC
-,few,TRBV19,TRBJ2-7,CASTHKGSSGRYEQYF,TGTGCCAGTACCCACAAGGGAAGCTCGGGGAGGTACGAGCAGTACTTC
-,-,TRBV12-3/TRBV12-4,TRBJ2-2,CASSLAGVITGELFF,TGTGCCAGCAGTTTAGCGGGAGTTATCACCGGGGAGCTGTTTTTT
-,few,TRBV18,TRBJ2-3,CASSKPDTQYF,TGTGCCAGCTCTAAGCCAGATACGCAGTATTTT
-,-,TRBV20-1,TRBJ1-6,CSARAARLNSPLHF,TGCAGTGCTAGAGCGGCGCGGCTTAATTCACCCCTCCACTTT
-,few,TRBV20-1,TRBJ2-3,CSAEVSTDTQYF,TGCAGTGCGGAAGTAAGCACAGATACGCAGTATTTT
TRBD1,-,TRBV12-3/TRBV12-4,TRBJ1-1,CASSRTGLNTEAFF,TGTGCCAGCAGCCGGACAGGCTTGAACACTGAAGCTTTCTTT
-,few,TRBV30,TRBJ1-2,CAWSSTLNYGYTF,TGTGCCTGGAGTTCCACCCTTAACTATGGCTACACCTTC
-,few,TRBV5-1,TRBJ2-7,CASSGPNLAEQYF,TGCGCCAGCAGCGGACCAAACCTCGCCGAGCAGTACTTC
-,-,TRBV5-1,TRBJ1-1,CASSQGQTEAFF,TGCGCCAGCAGCCAAGGACAAACTGAAGCTTTCTTT
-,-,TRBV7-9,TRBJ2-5,CASSNRVAETQYF,TGTGCCAGCAGCAACAGGGTCGCGGAGACCCAGTACTTC
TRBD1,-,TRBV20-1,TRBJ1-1,CSANPPGGFFSTEAFF,TGCAGTGCTAACCCACCAGGGGGTTTCTTTAGCACTGAAGCTTTCTTT
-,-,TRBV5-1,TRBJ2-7,CASRLFPENSYEQYF,TGCGCCAGCAGGTTATTCCCGGAGAACTCCTACGAGCAGTACTTC
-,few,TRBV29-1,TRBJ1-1,CSVRNTEAFF,TGCAGCGTGAGGAACACTGAAGCTTTCTTT
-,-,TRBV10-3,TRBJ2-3,CAISEGGDTQYF,TGTGCCATCAGCGAGGGTGGAGATACGCAGTATTTT
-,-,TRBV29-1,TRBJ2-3,CSVARNPTDTQYF,TGCAGCGTTGCTAGGAACCCCACAGATACGCAGTATTTT
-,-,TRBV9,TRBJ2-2,CASSVDVDTGELFF,TGTGCCAGCAGCGTAGATGTGGACACCGGGGAGCTGTTTTTT
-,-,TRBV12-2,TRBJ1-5,CANNALTINQPQHF,TGTGCAAACAACGCCTTAACCATTAATCAGCCCCAGCATTTT
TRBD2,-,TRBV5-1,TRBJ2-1,CASSLEGLELRLVGEQFF,TGCGCCAGCAGCTTGGAGGGACTAGAGTTGAGGCTTGTAGGTGAGCAGTTCTTC